The T cell receptor (beta chain) described here comes from a study of OX40 agonist ivuxolimab in advanced cancers. On the study more broadly: Ivuxolimab was delivered to patients intravenously every 2 weeks at doses spanning 0.01 to 10 mg/kg. Study observations and caveats: The 0.1-3.0 mg/kg partial responders had among the lowest clonal expansion.

As for this clone: Its antigen is not known.

Libraries were prepared by immunoSEQ multiplex PCR; TCRdb keeps only in-frame clonotypes and omits some of them. The sample yields about 31,000 clones, more than 90% seen once. Deletions cut 5 bases from V and 9 bases from J, with 11 bases between. The CDR3 has 12 amino acids. Looked up from germline, CDR1 is SGHTA and CDR2 is FQGNSA. This TCR came from an adult with an advanced solid tumor such as melanoma, head and neck, liver or kidney cancer. The chain couples TRBV7-2 to TRBJ2-1; no clear D gene. The sample in question was CD4+ or CD8+ T cells sorted from blood, obtained in a trial of the OX40 agonist ivuxolimab. CDR3 sequence (DNA): TGTGCCAGCAGCCCCTTTTCTGGTGAGCAGTTCTTC. Protein: CASSPFSGEQFF.